This TCR beta chain was captured by sequencing in a study of T cell responses to AZD1222 COVID-19 vaccine. Study-level results: Regions left unmutated in variants are reportedly the target of nearly half of spike-specific TCRs.

V lost 6 bases and J lost 2; bases outside the gene matches: 10. Germline CDR1 reads LNHDA; CDR2 reads SQIVND (reference sequence). This CDR3 contains 16 residues. Profiling relied on immunoSEQ multiplex PCR, and the TCRdb table lists in-frame clones only, not all of them. The sample includes about 110,000 clones, 82% of them seen just once. For this clone: Its antigen is not identified.

This receptor was obtained from an adult in good health. The specimen comprised peripheral blood, sampled on day 0 of AZD1222 vaccination. The chain employs TRBV19 and TRBJ1-5, with 7 bases lining up with TRBD1. The CDR3 sequence is CASRKTGWRGNQPQHF. Here the CDR3 DNA reads TGTGCCAGTAGGAAGACAGGGTGGAGAGGCAATCAGCCCCAGCATTTT.